This T cell receptor (beta chain) was sequenced during a study of shared clonotypes between healthy human individuals. V was clipped by 5 bases and J by 5 bases; unmatched bases: 13. The germline V gene encodes CDR1 SGHNT and CDR2 YYREEE (reference sequence). The CDR3 spans 17 residues. Method: immunoSEQ multiplex PCR; TCRdb's copy keeps in-frame clones and lacks some. The data contain some 490,000 clones, approximately 82% of them singletons. The chain is built from TRBV5-4 and TRBJ2-1, with 10 bases lining up with TRBD2. The TCR sequence derives from a middle-aged woman in good health. Some clones in this sample may be carry-over from other donors' samples. Material: PBMCs. DNA of the CDR3: TGTGCCAGCAGTTTCTCTAGCGGGAGTTACAATCACAATGAGCAGTTCTTC. Translating it yields CASSFSSGSYNHNEQFF. The full variable domain, with the rest looked up from reference TRBV5-4 and TRBJ2-1, is ETGVTQSPTHLIKTRGQQVTLRCSSQSGHNTVSWYQQALGQGPQFIFQYYREEENGRGNFPPRFSGLQFPNYSSELNVNALELDDSALYLCASSFSSGSYNHNEQFFGPGTRLTVL.